The sequence of this T cell receptor (beta chain) was determined in a study of response to subunit inactivated influenza vaccine. This clonotype was detected many times. Its antigen remains unidentified. TCRdb used MiXCR to reprocess the RT-PCR reads, holding one entry per CDR3 protein. The sample lists about 520,000 distinct CDR3 sequences; under 8.5% were seen once. Trimming pared 6 bases from V and 8 bases from J, leaving 12 bases between. CDR1 and CDR2 from the germline V gene are ENHRY and SYGVKD. The CDR3 has 12 residues. Study-wide results and caveats: Authors proposed each seasonal influenza vaccination draws in few new T cells.

This receptor was obtained from a man aged 50-75 years who received an inactivated influenza vaccine. The chain employs TRBV10-3 and TRBJ2-3; perhaps TRBD2 as D (6 bases). Sequencing used PBMCs from blood, obtained 23 months after vaccination. CDR3 sequence (DNA): TGTGCCATCAGCCCGGGAGCCGGTACGCAGTATTTT. Its protein is CAISPGAGTQYF.